The 21 T cell receptor beta chains listed next were all sequenced from one sample in a study of blood T cell repertoires in COVID-19. Clones were read by immunoSEQ multiplex PCR, and TCRdb kept only the in-frame ones, dropping some. Among approximately 270,000 clones, roughly 85% were seen once, and the ten largest hold around 3%. Source material: peripheral blood. These receptors were taken from a man younger than 35 with active or convalescent COVID-19.

The genes are TRBV4-3 and TRBJ1-1; unclear D gene. The CDR3 loop spans 13 amino acids. Germline lookup yields CDR1 LGHNA and CDR2 YSLEER. Trimming cost V 0 bases and J 8 bases, with 10 bases left between them. As DNA, the CDR3 is TGCGCCAGCAGCCAAGATCGGGAGGGCGAAGCTTTCTTT. Protein: CASSQDREGEAFF.

This clone was observed a single time. V gene TRBV7-8 combines with J gene TRBJ2-1, with 7 bases fitting TRBD1. The CDR3 spans 16 residues. V gave up 3 bases and J gave up 0 bases; unmatched junction bases: 5. Germline V gives CDR1 SGHVS, CDR2 FQNEAQ. CDR3 sequence: CASSFAPGGSYNEQFF. CDR3 bases: TGTGCCAGCAGCTTTGCGCCAGGGGGCTCCTACAATGAGCAGTTCTTC.

In its sample, this clone was seen once. The chain links TRBV28 to TRBJ2-7; 12 nucleotides match TRBD1. The CDR3 is made up of 14 amino acids. The germline CDR1 and CDR2 sequences are MDHEN and SYDVKM. V lost 4 bases to trimming and J lost 11 bases; unmatched junction nucleotides: 9. CDR3: CASSSAGQGASEYF. The CDR3 bases are TGTGCCAGCAGTTCCGCGGGACAGGGGGCCTCGGAGTACTTC.

The chain uses TRBV18 and TRBJ1-1, with 7 bases that match TRBD1. The CDR3 has 17 amino acids. The V gene end was trimmed by 6 bases and the J gene end by 2 bases; junction bases not matched to a gene: 15. Germline V lookup: CDR1 KGHSH, CDR2 LQKENI. The CDR3 here is CASSPSPGGTDNTEAFF. The CDR3 DNA reads as TGTGCCAGCTCCCCTAGCCCAGGGGGGACCGATAACACTGAAGCTTTCTTT.

V usage is TRBV9 and J usage is TRBJ2-5; TRBD2 agrees at 12 bases. J gave up 4 bases and V 4 bases, and 8 bases lay outside the gene matches. The CDR3 runs 16 residues. From germline, CDR1 is SGDLS and CDR2 YYNGEE. The CDR3: CASSSGLAGMGETQYF. In nucleotides, the CDR3 is TGTGCCAGCAGCTCCGGACTAGCGGGGATGGGAGAGACCCAGTACTTC.

V and J are TRBV9 and TRBJ1-5; 7 bases align to TRBD1. CDR3 length: 15 amino acids. Germline CDR1 reads SGDLS; CDR2 reads YYNGEE. V lost 4 bases, J lost 8 bases, and 12 bases stayed unmatched. The CDR3 nucleotides are TGTGCCAGCAGCCTGGGGACAGTGAATGGAGAGCCCCAGCATTTT. It codes for CASSLGTVNGEPQHF.

The chain joins TRBV19 to TRBJ2-4; 9 bases fit TRBD1. The germline gives CDR1 LNHDA, CDR2 SQIVND (reference sequence). With V trimmed by 5 bases and J by 1 base, 9 bases remained unmatched. This CDR3 contains 17 residues. CDR3 protein: CASSGTGGQGAKNIQYF. In DNA, the CDR3 is TGTGCCAGTAGTGGCACAGGAGGACAGGGGGCCAAAAACATTCAGTACTTC.

The rearrangement links TRBV7-9 to TRBJ2-7, with 7 bases aligning to TRBD1. The CDR3 length is 15 residues. Germline-derived CDR1 and CDR2 are SEHNR and FQNEAQ (reference sequence). The junction had 13 bases not matched to a gene; V was cut back by 4 bases and J by 7 bases. CDR3 region: CASSSLLTGLREQYF. As DNA, the CDR3 is TGTGCCAGCAGCTCCCTCCTGACAGGGCTAAGGGAGCAGTACTTC.

This clone was detected once. The chain joins TRBV4-3 to TRBJ2-1, with 10 bases lining up with TRBD2. Trimming took 2 bases from V and 10 from J; bases not matched to a gene: 2. Looked up from germline, CDR1 is LGHNA and CDR2 is YSLEER. The CDR3 loop spans 13 amino acids. The CDR3 sequence: CASSQKLAGEQFF. CDR3 DNA sequence: TGCGCCAGCAGCCAAAAACTAGCGGGGGAGCAGTTCTTC.

As concerns this clone: One junction end disagrees with the germline gene, perhaps due to a read error. The rearrangement joins TRBV5-1 to TRBJ1-1, with 8 positions matching TRBD1. The CDR3 runs 17 residues. The V gene's germline CDR1 is SGHRS and CDR2 YFSETQ. The CDR3 nucleotides read TGCGCCAGCACCCCCGGAAGGGCAGGGGGCCTGAATACTGAAGCTTTCTTT. Translated, it gives CASTPGRAGGLNTEAFF.

CDR3 in DNA: TGTGCCAGCAGCTGGGACAGGGGCCCCAAGGTAGGCTACACCTTC. This sequence encodes CASSWDRGPKVGYTF. This chain links TRBV11-2 with TRBJ1-2, with TRBD1 matching over 10 bases. V shed 4 bases and J 8 bases; nucleotides not matched to a gene: 10. The CDR3 has 15 residues. From germline, CDR1 is SGHAT and CDR2 FQNNGV.

The V gene is TRBV2, the J gene TRBJ1-1; TRBD1 agrees at 8 bases. Germline values: CDR1 SNHLY, CDR2 FYNNEI. This CDR3 is built from 12 residues. Losses at the gene ends were 7 bases for V and 10 bases for J; bases not matched to a gene: 8. CDR3 DNA: TGTGCCAGCAACTATGGACAGGGAGGAGCTTTCTTT. This codes for CASNYGQGGAFF.

The chain links TRBV19 to TRBJ1-5; D ambiguous. CDR3 length: 12 residues. CDR1 and CDR2 from the germline V gene are LNHDA and SQIVND (reference sequence). The V end was cut by 6 bases, the J end by 4 bases, with 7 bases between. CDR3 residues: CASSLLNQPQHF. In nucleotides, the CDR3 is TGTGCCAGTAGCCTCCTAAATCAGCCCCAGCATTTT.

The V and J genes are TRBV3-1 (or the pseudogene TRBV3-2) and TRBJ2-2, with D possibly TRBD2 on 7 matching bases. Germline CDR1 reads LGHDT; CDR2 reads YNNKEL (reference sequence). The CDR3 length is 16 residues. V was trimmed by 3 bases and J by 0 bases, leaving 11 bases between them. CDR3 loop: CASSHLGGPNTGELFF. In nucleotides, the CDR3 is TGTGCCAGCAGCCACCTCGGGGGGCCGAACACCGGGGAGCTGTTTTTT.

Comments on this clone: An end of the junction differs from the germline gene, which may be a read error. This chain uses TRBV7-2 with TRBJ2-3, with TRBD2 identical over 8 bases. Germline V gene sequence: CDR1 SGHTA, CDR2 FQGNSA. The CDR3 sequence is 17 residues long. In DNA, the CDR3 is TGTGCCAGCACCTTAGCGGGGCGCGGGGGTCCCACAGATACGCAGTATTTT. Its protein is CASTLAGRGGPTDTQYF.

CDR3 nucleotide sequence: TGTGCCAGCAGCCTTCCGGGACAGGGGATCACTGAAGCTTTCTTT. It yields the protein CASSLPGQGITEAFF. The chain employs TRBV3-1 (or the pseudogene TRBV3-2) and TRBJ1-1; 10 nucleotides align to TRBD1. Germline trimming cut 4 bases from V and 4 bases from J; bases unmatched to any gene: 6. Germline CDR1 and CDR2: LGHDT and YNNKEL (reference sequence). The length of the CDR3 is 15 residues.

The chain combines TRBV9 with TRBJ2-2; TRBD2 might be the D (5 bases). The CDR3 is made up of 14 amino acids. Germline CDR1 SGDLS, CDR2 YYNGEE. V was clipped by 4 bases and J by 1 base, with 8 bases between them. DNA for the CDR3: TGTGCCAGCAGCCGGGGATGGAACACCGGGGAGCTGTTTTTT. Residues: CASSRGWNTGELFF.

V gene TRBV6-2 or TRBV6-3 combines with J gene TRBJ2-3; TRBD2 matches at 9 bases. The trim removed 4 bases at V and 7 bases at J, leaving 3 bases unmatched. The CDR3 spans 13 residues. Germline CDR1 is MNHEY and CDR2 is SVGEGT. The CDR3 loop reads CASSWGLANTQYF. The DNA for the CDR3 is TGTGCCAGCAGTTGGGGACTAGCCAATACGCAGTATTTT.

This chain links TRBV6-2 or TRBV6-3 with TRBJ2-7; D possibly corresponds to TRBD1 (6 bases). CDR1 is MNHEY and CDR2 is SVGEGT in the germline V gene. V dropped 0 bases and J dropped 9 bases, with 12 bases sitting between them. The CDR3 consists of 13 residues. DNA of the CDR3: TGTGCCAGCAGTTACTCGTCAGGGGCTGGGCAGTACTTC. Protein: CASSYSSGAGQYF.

The rearrangement links TRBV7-3 to TRBJ2-5, with D perhaps TRBD1 (6 bases). CDR1 and CDR2 (germline): SGHTA, FQGTGA. The CDR3 length is 15 residues. The V gene lost 4 bases and the J gene lost 4 bases, with 16 bases spanning the gap. The CDR3 DNA sequence: TGTGCCAGCAGCTCGACAGGCTCTCGGGGAGAGACCCAGTACTTC. Encoded protein: CASSSTGSRGETQYF. The variable domain in full, completed from reference TRBV7-3 and TRBJ2-5, reads GAGVSQTPSNKVTEKGKYVELRCDPISGHTALYWYRQSLGQGPEFLIYFQGTGAADDSGLPNDRFFAVRPEGSVSTLKIQRTERGDSAVYLCASSSTGSRGETQYFGPGTRLLVL.

The V call is TRBV7-2, the J call TRBJ2-1; 8 bases fit TRBD2. Germline V gives CDR1 SGHTA, CDR2 FQGNSA. The V gene end was trimmed by 1 base and the J gene end by 4 bases; junction bases not matched to a gene: 9. This CDR3 spans 17 amino acids. The CDR3: CASSLDLASGFYNEQFF. The CDR3, as DNA: TGTGCCAGCAGCTTAGACTTGGCTAGCGGGTTTTACAATGAGCAGTTCTTC.